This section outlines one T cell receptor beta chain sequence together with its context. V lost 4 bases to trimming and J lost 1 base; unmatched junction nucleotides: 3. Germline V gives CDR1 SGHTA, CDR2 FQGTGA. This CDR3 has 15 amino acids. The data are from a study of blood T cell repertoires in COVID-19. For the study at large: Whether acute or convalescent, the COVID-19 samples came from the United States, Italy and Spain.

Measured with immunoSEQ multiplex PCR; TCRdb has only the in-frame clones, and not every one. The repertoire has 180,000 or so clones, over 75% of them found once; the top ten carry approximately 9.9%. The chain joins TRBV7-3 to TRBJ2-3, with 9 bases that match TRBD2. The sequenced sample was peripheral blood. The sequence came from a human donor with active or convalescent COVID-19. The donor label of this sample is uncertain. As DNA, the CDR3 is TGTGCCAGCAGCTCCATAGCGGGGGGCACAGATACGCAGTATTTT. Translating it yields CASSSIAGGTDTQYF.